This T cell receptor beta chain derives from a study of beta chain features in type 1 diabetes. Expressed TCRB transcripts were sequenced because the isolated RNA had all been reverse transcribed beforehand. Data came from immunoSEQ multiplex PCR; TCRdb stores just in-frame clones and leaves some out. The repertoire consists of roughly 400,000 clones, with about 15% occurring once and the leading ten covering 0.019%. Sequencing input: naive CD4+ T cells from blood. The TCR was taken from a woman aged 18-29 years in good health.

CDR3: CSVSRTVYNEQFF. DNA of the CDR3: TGCAGCGTTTCCCGGACTGTTTACAATGAGCAGTTCTTC. V is TRBV29-1 and J is TRBJ2-1; tentatively, D is TRBD2 (5 bases). V dropped 5 bases and J dropped 4 bases, with 12 bases sitting between them. The germline V gene has CDR1 SQVTM and CDR2 ANQGSEA. The CDR3 spans 13 residues.